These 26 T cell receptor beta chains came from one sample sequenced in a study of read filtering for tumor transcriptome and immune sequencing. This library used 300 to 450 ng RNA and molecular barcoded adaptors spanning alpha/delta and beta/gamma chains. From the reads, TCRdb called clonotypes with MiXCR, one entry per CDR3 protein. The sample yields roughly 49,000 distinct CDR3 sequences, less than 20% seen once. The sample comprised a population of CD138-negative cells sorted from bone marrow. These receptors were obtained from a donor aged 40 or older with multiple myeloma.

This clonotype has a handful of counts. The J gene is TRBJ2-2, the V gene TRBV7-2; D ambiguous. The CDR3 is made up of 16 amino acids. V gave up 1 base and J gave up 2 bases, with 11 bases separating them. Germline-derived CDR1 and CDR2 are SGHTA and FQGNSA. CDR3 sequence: CASSLGWGLNTGELFF. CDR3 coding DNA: TGTGCCAGCAGCTTAGGCTGGGGTTTAAACACCGGGGAGCTGTTTTTT.

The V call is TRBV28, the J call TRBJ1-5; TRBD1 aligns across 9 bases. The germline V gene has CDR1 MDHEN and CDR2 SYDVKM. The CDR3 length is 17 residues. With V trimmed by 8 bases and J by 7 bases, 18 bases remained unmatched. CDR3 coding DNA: TGTGCCAGCGGCCTGGGACAGGGTTTTTCAATGGTACAGCCCCAGCATTTT. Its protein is CASGLGQGFSMVQPQHF.

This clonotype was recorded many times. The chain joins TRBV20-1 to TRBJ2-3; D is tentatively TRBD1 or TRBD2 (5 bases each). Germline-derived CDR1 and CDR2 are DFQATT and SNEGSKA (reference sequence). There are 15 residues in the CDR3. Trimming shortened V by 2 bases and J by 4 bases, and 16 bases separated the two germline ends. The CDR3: CSARPGTEVADTQYF. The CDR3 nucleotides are TGCAGTGCTAGACCCGGGACGGAGGTCGCAGATACGCAGTATTTT.

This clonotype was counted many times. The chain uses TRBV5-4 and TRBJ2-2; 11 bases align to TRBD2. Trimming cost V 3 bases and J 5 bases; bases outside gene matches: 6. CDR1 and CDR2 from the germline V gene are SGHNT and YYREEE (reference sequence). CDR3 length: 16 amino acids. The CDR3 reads CASSSRTSGPTGELFF. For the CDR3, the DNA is TGTGCCAGCAGCTCGCGGACTAGCGGGCCAACCGGGGAGCTGTTTTTT. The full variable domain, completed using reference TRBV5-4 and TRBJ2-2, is ETGVTQSPTHLIKTRGQQVTLRCSSQSGHNTVSWYQQALGQGPQFIFQYYREEENGRGNFPPRFSGLQFPNYSSELNVNALELDDSALYLCASSSRTSGPTGELFFGEGSRLTVL.

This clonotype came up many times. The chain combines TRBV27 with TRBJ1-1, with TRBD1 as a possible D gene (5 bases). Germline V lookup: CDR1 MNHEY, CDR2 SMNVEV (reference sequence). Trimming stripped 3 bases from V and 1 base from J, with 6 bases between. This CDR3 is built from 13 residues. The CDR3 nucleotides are TGTGCCAGCAGTTTTGGACAGAACACTGAAGCTTTCTTT. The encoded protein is CASSFGQNTEAFF.

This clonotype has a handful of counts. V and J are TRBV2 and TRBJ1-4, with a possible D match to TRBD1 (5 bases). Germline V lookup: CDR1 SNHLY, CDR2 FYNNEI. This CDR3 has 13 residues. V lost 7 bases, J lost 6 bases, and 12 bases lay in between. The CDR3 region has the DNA TGTGCCAGCATCCGGGACGTAGATGAAAAACTGTTTTTT. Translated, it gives CASIRDVDEKLFF.

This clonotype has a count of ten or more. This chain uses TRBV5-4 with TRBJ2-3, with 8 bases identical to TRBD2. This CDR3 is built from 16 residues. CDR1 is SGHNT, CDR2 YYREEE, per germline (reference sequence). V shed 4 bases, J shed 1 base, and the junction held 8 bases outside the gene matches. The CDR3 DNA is TGTGCCAGCAGCCCTCCGACTAGCGTCCGCACAGATACGCAGTATTTT. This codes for CASSPPTSVRTDTQYF.

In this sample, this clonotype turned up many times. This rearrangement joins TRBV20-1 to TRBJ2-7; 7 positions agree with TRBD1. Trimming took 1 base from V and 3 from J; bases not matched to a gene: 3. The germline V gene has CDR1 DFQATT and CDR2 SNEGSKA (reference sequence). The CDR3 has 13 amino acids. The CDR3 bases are TGCAGTGCTAGAGTCGACAGGGACTACGAGCAGTACTTC. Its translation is CSARVDRDYEQYF.

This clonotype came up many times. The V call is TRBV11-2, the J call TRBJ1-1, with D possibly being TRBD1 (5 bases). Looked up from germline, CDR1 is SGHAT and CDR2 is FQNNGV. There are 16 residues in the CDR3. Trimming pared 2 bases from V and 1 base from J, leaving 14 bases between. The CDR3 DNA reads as TGTGCCAGCAGCTTAAGACTGGACAAGGAGAACACTGAAGCTTTCTTT. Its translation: CASSLRLDKENTEAFF.

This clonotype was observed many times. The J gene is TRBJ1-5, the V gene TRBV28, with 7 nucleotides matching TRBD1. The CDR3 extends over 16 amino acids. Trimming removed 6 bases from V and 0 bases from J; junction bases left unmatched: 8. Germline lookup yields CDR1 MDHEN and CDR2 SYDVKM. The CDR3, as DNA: TGTGCCAGCAGATCCGACAGGGTCTATAGCAATCAGCCCCAGCATTTT. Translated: CASRSDRVYSNQPQHF.

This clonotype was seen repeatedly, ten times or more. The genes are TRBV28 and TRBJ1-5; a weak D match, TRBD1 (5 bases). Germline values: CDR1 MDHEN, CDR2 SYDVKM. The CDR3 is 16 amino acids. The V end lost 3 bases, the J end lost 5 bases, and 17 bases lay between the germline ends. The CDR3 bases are TGTGCCAGCAGTTTTCCGGAGACAGTATACTATCAGCCCCAGCATTTT. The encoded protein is CASSFPETVYYQPQHF.

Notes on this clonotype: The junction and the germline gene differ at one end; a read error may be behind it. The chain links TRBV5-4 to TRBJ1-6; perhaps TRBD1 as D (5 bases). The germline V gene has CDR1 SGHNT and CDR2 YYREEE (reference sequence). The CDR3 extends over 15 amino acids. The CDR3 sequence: CASSLGTGNNSPLRF. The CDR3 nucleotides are TGTGCCAGCAGCTTAGGGACGGGCAATAATTCACCCCTCCGCTTT.

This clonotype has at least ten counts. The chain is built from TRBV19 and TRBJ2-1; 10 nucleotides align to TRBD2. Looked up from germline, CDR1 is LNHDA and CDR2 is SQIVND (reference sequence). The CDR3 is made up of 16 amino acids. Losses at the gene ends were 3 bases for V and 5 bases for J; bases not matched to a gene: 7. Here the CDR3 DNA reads TGTGCCAGTAGTATGCCTAGCGGGAGATTAAACAATGAGCAGTTCTTC. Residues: CASSMPSGRLNNEQFF. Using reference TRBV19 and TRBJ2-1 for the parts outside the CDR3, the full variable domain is DGGITQSPKYLFRKEGQNVTLSCEQNLNHDAMYWYRQDPGQGLRLIYYSQIVNDFQKGDIAEGYSVSREKKESFPLTVTSAQKNPTAFYLCASSMPSGRLNNEQFFGPGTRLTVL.

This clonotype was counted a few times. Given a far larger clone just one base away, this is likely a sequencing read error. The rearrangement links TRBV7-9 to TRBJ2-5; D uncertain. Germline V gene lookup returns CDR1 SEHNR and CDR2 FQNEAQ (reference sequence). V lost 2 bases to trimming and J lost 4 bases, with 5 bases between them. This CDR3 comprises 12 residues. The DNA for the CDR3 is TGTGCCAGCAGCTTAATGGGAGAGACCCAGTACTTC. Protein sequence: CASSLMGETQYF.

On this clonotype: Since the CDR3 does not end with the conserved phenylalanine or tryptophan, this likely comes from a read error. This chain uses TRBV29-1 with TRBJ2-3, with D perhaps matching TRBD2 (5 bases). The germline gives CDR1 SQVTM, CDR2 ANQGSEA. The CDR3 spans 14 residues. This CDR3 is CRVDGVEGTDTQYL. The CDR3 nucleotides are TGCAGAGTTGACGGGGTAGAGGGCACAGATACGCAGTATCTT.

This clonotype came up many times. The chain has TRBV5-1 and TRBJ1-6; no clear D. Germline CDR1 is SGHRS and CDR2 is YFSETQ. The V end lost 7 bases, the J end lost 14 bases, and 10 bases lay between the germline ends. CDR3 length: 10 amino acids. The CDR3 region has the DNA TGCGCCAGCGGTTTACCGTCCCTCCACTTT. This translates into CASGLPSLHF.

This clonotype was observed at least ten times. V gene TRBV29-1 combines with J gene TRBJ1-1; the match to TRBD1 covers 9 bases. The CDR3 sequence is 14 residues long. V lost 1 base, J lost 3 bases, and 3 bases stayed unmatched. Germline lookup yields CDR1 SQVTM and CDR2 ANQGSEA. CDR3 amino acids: CSVEARTGDTEAFF. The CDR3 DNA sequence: TGCAGCGTTGAAGCCCGGACAGGGGACACTGAAGCTTTCTTT.

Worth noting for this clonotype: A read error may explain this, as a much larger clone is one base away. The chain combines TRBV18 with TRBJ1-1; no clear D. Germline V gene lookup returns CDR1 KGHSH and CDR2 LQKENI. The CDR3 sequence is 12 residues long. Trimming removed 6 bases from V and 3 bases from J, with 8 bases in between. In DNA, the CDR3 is TGTGCCAGCTCCCACTGGGACACTGAAGCTTTCTTT. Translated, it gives CASSHWDTEAFF.

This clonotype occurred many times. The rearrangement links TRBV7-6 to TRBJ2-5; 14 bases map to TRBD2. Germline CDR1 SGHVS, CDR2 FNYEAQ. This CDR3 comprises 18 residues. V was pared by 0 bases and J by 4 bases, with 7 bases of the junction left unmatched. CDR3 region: CASSLAVGLAGEGETQYF. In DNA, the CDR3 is TGTGCCAGCAGCTTAGCAGTGGGACTAGCGGGAGAAGGAGAGACCCAGTACTTC.

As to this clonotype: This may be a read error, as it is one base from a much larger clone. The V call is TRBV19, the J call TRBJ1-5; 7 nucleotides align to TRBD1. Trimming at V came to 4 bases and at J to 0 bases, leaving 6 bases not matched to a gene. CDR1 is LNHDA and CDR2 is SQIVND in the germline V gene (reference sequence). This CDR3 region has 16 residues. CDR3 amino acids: CASSTDRAISNQPQHF. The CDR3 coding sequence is TGTGCCAGTAGTACCGACAGGGCAATTAGCAATCAGCCCCAGCATTTT. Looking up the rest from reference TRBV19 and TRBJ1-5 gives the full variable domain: DGGITQSPKYLFRKEGQNVTLSCEQNLNHDAMYWYRQDPGQGLRLIYYSQIVNDFQKGDIAEGYSVSREKKESFPLTVTSAQKNPTAFYLCASSTDRAISNQPQHFGDGTRLSIL.

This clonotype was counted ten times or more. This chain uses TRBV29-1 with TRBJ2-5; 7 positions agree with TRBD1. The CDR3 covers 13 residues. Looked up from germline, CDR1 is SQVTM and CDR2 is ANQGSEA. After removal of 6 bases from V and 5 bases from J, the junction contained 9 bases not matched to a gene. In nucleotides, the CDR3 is TGCAGCGTCCGCGGACAGGTGGGCGAGACCCAGTACTTC. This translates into CSVRGQVGETQYF.

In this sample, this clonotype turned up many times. The CDR3 region is CASSDRGSGANVLTF. The DNA of the CDR3 is TGTGCCAGCAGCGACAGGGGCTCTGGGGCCAACGTCCTGACTTTC. The rearrangement links TRBV7-9 to TRBJ2-6; TRBD1 aligns across 8 bases. Trimming took 5 bases from V and 0 from J; bases not matched to a gene: 0. Germline CDR1 is SEHNR and CDR2 is FQNEAQ (reference sequence). This CDR3 spans 15 amino acids.

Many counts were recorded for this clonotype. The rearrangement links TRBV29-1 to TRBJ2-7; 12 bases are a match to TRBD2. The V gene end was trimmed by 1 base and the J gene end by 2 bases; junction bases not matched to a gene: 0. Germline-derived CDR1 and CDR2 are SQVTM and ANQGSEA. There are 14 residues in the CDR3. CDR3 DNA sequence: TGCAGCGTTGAAGGACTAGCGGGGGCCTACGAGCAGTACTTC. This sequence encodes CSVEGLAGAYEQYF.

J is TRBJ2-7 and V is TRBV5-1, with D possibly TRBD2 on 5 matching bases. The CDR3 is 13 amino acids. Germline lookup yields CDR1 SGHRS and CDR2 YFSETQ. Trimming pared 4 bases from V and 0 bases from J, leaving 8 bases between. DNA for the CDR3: TGCGCCAGCAGCGCGCGGGCCTCCTACGAGCAGTACTTC. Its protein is CASSARASYEQYF.

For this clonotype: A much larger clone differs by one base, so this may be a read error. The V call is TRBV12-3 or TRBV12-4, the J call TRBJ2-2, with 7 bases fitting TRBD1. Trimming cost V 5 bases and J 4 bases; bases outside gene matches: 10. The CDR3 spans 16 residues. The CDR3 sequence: CASSPPGGVSTGELFF. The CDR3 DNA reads TGTGCCAGCAGTCCTCCAGGGGGAGTGAGCACCGGGGAGCTGTTTTTT.

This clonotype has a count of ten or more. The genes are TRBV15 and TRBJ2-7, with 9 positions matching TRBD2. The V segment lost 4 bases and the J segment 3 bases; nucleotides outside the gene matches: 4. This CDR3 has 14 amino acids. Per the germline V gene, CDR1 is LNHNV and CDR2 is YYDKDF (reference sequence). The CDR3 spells CATSTSGKNYEQYF. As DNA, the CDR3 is TGTGCCACCAGCACTAGCGGGAAGAACTACGAGCAGTACTTC.